This T cell receptor beta chain came from a study of blood T cell repertoires in COVID-19. Study-wide background: PBMCs, B-cell-depleted T cells, or T cells provided the cDNA or gDNA that made up the material.

This CDR3 is 15 amino acids long. Germline V gives CDR1 SGHAT, CDR2 FQNNGV. Trimming cost V 5 bases and J 8 bases; bases outside gene matches: 10. Some clones are missing from TCRdb's copy, which holds only in-frame ones; the method was immunoSEQ multiplex PCR. The sample has 200,000 or so clones; about nine tenths are singletons. The TCR was taken from a man between 65 and 85 years old with active or convalescent COVID-19. The chain has TRBV11-2 and TRBJ2-1, with 9 bases identical to TRBD1. The sample was peripheral blood. In nucleotides, the CDR3 is TGTGCCAGCAGCCTAGGACAGGGGAGGGTGGATGAGCAGTTCTTC. Protein: CASSLGQGRVDEQFF. Looking up the rest from reference TRBV11-2 and TRBJ2-1 gives the full variable domain: EAGVAQSPRYKIIEKRQSVAFWCNPISGHATLYWYQQILGQGPKLLIQFQNNGVVDDSQLPKDRFSAERLKGVDSTLKIQPAKLEDSAVYLCASSLGQGRVDEQFFGPGTRLTVL.